This T cell receptor beta chain comes out of a study of blood T cell repertoires in COVID-19. Study as a whole: Samples came from the United States, Italy and Spain, spanning acute and convalescent COVID-19. T cells, B-cell-depleted T cells, or PBMCs provided the cDNA or gDNA that served as material.

V gave up 3 bases and J gave up 0 bases, with 9 bases separating them. There are 14 residues in the CDR3. Germline values: CDR1 SGHRS, CDR2 YFSETQ. Original processing methods: Estimated nucleated cell counts came from reference gene primer amplification. Sequencing used immunoSEQ multiplex PCR; TCRdb keeps in-frame clones, though not all of them. D and trimming come from the DNA, and the V and J calls and clone size come from that table. The repertoire consists of some 15,000 clones, with about 80% occurring once and the leading ten covering 14%. This receptor was identified in a human donor in a cohort sampled during active COVID-19. Sequences were obtained from peripheral blood. The chain joins TRBV5-1 to TRBJ1-2, with a tentative D call TRBD1 (6 bases). In nucleotides, the CDR3 is TGCGCCAGCAGCTACCGGACAGCTAACTATGGCTACACCTTC. Protein product: CASSYRTANYGYTF.